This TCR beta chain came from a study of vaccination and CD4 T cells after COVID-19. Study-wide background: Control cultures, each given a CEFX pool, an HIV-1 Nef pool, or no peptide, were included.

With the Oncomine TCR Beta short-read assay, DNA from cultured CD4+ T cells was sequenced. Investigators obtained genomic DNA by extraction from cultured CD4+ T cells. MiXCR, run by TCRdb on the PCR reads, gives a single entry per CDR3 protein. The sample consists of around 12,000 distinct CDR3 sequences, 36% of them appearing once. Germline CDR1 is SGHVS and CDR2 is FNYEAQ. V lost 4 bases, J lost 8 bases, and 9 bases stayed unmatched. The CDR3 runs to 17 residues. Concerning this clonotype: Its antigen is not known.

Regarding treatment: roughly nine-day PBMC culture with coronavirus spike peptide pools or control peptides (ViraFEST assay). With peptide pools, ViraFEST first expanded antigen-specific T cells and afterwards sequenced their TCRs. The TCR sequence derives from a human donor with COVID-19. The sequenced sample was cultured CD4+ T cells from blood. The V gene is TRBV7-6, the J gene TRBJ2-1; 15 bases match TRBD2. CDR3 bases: TGTGCCAGCAGCTCCCGGACTAGCGGGGGGGCCGGGGATGAGCAGTTCTTC. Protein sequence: CASSSRTSGGAGDEQFF. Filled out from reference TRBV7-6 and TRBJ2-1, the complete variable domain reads GAGVSQSPRYKVTKRGQDVALRCDPISGHVSLYWYRQALGQGPEFLTYFNYEAQQDKSGLPNDRFSAERPEGSISTLTIQRTEQRDSAMYRCASSSRTSGGAGDEQFFGPGTRLTVL.